The present T cell receptor beta chain was sequenced within a study of metastatic and nonmetastatic thyroid tumors. In the study's own analysis: The study took CDR3 differences across clinicopathological groups and made a distant-metastasis classifier for papillary thyroid cancer from them. Via MiXCR, TCRdb re-called the PCR reads. V and J calls and clone size were set by TCRdb, not the authors. The sample consists of around 45,000 clones, approximately 3% of them appearing once. Ten or more counts support this clone. The entire patient cohort was treatment-naive prior to thyroid surgery. The CDR3 contains 14 residues. V was clipped by 8 bases and J by 0 bases, with 10 bases between them. Germline CDR1 reads MNHNS; CDR2 reads SASEGT.

The sample comprised blood. This TCR derives from a female donor with papillary thyroid cancer or a benign thyroid nodule (not recorded which). Some clones in this sample may be carry-over from other donors' samples. The chain joins TRBV6-1 to TRBJ2-2; either TRBD1 or TRBD2 may fit D (5 bases each). CDR3 bases: TGTGCCAGCTCGAGGGGCACGAACACCGGGGAGCTGTTTTTT. This gives the protein CASSRGTNTGELFF.